This T cell receptor beta chain was captured in a study of shared clonotypes between healthy human individuals. Per the germline V gene, CDR1 is MDHEN and CDR2 is SYDVKM. Trimming cost V 10 bases and J 2 bases, with 13 bases left between them. The CDR3 runs 13 residues. In the source study's methods: Sequence data from immunoSEQ were junction-only and lacked quality scores; consequently, filtering differed. Measured with immunoSEQ multiplex PCR; TCRdb has only the in-frame clones, and not every one. For V, J and clone size, that table is used; D and trimming come from the DNA. This sample has approximately 460,000 clones, with 70% to 80% found just once.

The sample consisted of PBMCs. The chain joins TRBV28 to TRBJ2-3, with D possibly being TRBD1 (6 bases). The clonotype comes from a woman in her thirties or forties in good health. Some clones in this sample may be carry-over from other donors' samples. This CDR3 is CANADRITDTQYF. CDR3 bases: TGTGCCAACGCGGACAGAATCACAGATACGCAGTATTTT.